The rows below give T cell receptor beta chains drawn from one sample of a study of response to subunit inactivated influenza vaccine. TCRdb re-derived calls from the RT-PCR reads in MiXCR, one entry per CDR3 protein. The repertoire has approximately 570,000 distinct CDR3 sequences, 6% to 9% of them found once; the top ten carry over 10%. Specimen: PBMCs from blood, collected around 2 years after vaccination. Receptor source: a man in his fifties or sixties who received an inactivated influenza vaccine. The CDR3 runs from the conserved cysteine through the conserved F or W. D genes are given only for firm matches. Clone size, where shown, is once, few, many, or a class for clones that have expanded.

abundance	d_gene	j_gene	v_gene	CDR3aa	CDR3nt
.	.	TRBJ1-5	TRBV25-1	CASSDSHNQPQHF	TGTGCCAGCAGTGATTCCCACAATCAGCCCCAGCATTTT
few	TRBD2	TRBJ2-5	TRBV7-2	CASSSVAGAGAQYF	TGTGCCAGCAGCTCCGTAGCGGGGGCTGGGGCCCAGTACTTC
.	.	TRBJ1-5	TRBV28	CASSLTANQPQHF	TGTGCCAGCAGTTTGACAGCCAATCAGCCCCAGCATTTT
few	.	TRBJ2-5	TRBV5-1	CASSPRTKETQYF	TGCGCCAGCAGCCCCCGGACAAAAGAGACCCAGTACTTC
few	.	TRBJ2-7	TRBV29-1	CSVVVPNPYEQYF	TGCAGCGTTGTGGTCCCTAACCCGTACGAGCAGTACTTC
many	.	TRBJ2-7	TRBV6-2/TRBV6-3	CASLDPRTGQPLSYSYEQYF	TGTGCCAGCCTGGACCCTCGCACCGGACAGCCGCTATCCTACTCCTACGAGCAGTACTTC
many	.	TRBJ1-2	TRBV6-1	CASSPGRSNYGYTF	TGTGCCAGCAGCCCCGGGAGATCTAACTATGGCTACACCTTC
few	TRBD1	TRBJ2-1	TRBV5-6	CASRRQGSNNEQFF	TGTGCCAGCAGACGACAGGGTTCCAACAATGAGCAGTTCTTC
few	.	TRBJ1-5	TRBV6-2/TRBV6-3	CASSYRTDNQPQHF	TGTGCCAGCAGTTACAGAACAGACAATCAGCCCCAGCATTTT
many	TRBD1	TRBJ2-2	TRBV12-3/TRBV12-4	CASSYGTGGASGELFF	TGTGCCAGCAGTTACGGGACAGGGGGCGCATCCGGGGAGCTGTTTTTT
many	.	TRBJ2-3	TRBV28	CASRNLADTQYF	TGTGCCAGCAGGAATTTGGCAGATACGCAGTATTTT
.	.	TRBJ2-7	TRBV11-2	CASSLGLRGGAYEQYF	TGTGCCAGCAGCTTAGGGCTGAGGGGGGGAGCCTACGAGCAGTACTTC
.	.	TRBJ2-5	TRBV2	CASSDRARQGETQYF	TGTGCCAGCAGTGACAGGGCTAGACAAGGCGAGACCCAGTACTTC
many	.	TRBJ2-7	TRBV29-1	CSVEVHRGGEQYF	TGCAGCGTTGAAGTCCACAGGGGGGGCGAGCAGTACTTC
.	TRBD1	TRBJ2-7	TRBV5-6	CASSLVPGQMAYEQYF	TGTGCCAGCAGCTTGGTGCCGGGACAGATGGCCTACGAGCAGTACTTC
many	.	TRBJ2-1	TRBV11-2	CASSPDRHNEQFF	TGTGCCAGCAGTCCGGACAGACACAATGAGCAGTTCTTC
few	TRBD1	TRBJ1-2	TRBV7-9	CASSFTGTGGYGYTF	TGTGCCAGCAGCTTTACCGGGACAGGGGGCTATGGCTACACCTTC
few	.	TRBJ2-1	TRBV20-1	CSARDRAGTYNEQFF	TGCAGTGCTAGAGATCGGGCAGGGACCTACAATGAGCAGTTCTTC
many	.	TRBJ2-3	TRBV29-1	CSVDPSTDTQYF	TGCAGCGTTGACCCCTCCACAGATACGCAGTATTTT
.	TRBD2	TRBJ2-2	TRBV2	CASSLGASGGSAFF	TGTGCCAGCAGTTTAGGAGCTAGCGGGGGGTCCGCGTTTTTT
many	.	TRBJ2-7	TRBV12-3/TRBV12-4	CASSVSNYEQYF	TGTGCCAGCAGTGTGAGTAACTACGAGCAGTACTTC
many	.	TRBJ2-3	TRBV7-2	CASSLDRGDTQYF	TGTGCCAGCAGCTTAGACCGCGGAGATACGCAGTATTTT
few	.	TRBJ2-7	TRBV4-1	CASSPADAGYEQYF	TGCGCCAGCAGCCCCGCGGATGCGGGGTACGAGCAGTACTTC
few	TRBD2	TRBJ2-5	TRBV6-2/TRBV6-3	CASSQRGFVTQYF	TGTGCCAGCAGCCAGCGGGGGTTCGTGACCCAGTACTTC
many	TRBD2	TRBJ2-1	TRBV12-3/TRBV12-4	CASSLTSDDEQFF	TGTGCCAGCAGTTTGACTAGCGATGATGAGCAGTTCTTC
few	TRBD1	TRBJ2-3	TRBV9	CASSLQQGTDTQYF	TGTGCCAGCAGCCTTCAACAGGGGACAGATACGCAGTATTTT
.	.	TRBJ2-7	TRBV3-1	CASSQAHYEQYF	TGTGCCAGCAGCCAAGCACACTACGAGCAGTACTTC
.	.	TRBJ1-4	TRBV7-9	CASSLLSGEKLFF	TGTGCCAGCAGCTTATTATCAGGCGAAAAACTGTTTTTT
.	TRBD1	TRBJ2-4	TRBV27	CASSLRTGGENIQYF	TGTGCCAGCAGTCTCCGGACAGGGGGCGAAAACATTCAGTACTTC
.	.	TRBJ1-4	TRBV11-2	CASSLDRGTYEKLFF	TGTGCCAGCAGCTTAGATCGGGGGACTTATGAAAAACTGTTTTTT
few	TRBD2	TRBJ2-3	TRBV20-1	CSAPGLASADTQYF	TGCAGTGCCCCGGGACTAGCGTCCGCAGATACGCAGTATTTT
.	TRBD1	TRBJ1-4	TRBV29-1	CSVGQGMGEKLFF	TGCAGCGTGGGACAGGGGATGGGTGAAAAACTGTTTTTT